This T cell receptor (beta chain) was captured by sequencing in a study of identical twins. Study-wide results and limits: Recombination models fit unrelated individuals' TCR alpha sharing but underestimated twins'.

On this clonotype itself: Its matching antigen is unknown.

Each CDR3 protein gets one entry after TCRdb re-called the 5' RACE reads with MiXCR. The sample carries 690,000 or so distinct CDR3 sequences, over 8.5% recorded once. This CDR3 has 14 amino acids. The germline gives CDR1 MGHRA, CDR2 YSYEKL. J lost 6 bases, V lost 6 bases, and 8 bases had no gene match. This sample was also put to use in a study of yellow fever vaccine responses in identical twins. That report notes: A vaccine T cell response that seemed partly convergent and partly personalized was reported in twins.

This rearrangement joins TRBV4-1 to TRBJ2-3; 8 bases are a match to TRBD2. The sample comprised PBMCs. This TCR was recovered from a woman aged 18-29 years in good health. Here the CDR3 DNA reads TGCGCCAGCAGGTTGACGGGGGGGTCGGATACGCAGTATTTT. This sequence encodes CASRLTGGSDTQYF.